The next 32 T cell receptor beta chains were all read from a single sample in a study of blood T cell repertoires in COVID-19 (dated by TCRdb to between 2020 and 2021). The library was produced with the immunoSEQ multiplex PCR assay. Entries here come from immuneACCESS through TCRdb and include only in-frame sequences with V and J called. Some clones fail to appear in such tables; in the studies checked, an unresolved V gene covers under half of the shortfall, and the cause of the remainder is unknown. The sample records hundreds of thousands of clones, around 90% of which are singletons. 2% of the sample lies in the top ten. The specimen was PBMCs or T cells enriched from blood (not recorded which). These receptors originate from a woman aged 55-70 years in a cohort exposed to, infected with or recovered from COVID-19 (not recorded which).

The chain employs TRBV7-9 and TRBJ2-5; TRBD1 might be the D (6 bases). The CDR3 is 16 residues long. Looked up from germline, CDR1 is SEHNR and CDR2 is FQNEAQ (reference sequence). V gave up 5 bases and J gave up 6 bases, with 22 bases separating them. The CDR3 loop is CASSQPSSGTRQTQYF. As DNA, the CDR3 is TGTGCCAGCAGCCAACCCTCCTCCGGGACACGTCAGACCCAGTACTTC.

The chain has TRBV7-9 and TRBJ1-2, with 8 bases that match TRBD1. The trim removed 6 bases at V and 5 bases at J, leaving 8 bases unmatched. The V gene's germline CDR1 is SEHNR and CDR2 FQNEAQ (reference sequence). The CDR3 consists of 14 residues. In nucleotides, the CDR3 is TGTGCCAGCAGTTCCGACAGGGGTGGGTATGGCTACACCTTC. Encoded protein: CASSSDRGGYGYTF.

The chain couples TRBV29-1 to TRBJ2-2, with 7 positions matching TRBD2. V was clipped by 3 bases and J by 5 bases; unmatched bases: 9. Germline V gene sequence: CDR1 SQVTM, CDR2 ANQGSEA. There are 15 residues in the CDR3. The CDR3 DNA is TGCAGCGTTGAGGCTGGGGGGGAGCGGACCGGGGAGCTGTTTTTT. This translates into CSVEAGGERTGELFF.

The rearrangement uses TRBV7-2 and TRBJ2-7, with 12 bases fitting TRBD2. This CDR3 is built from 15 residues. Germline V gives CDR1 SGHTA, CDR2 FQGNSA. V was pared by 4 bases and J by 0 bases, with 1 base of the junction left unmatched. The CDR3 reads CASSSSGRASYEQYF. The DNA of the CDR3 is TGTGCCAGCAGCTCTAGCGGGAGGGCCTCCTACGAGCAGTACTTC. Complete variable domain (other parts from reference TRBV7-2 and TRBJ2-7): GAGVSQSPSNKVTEKGKDVELRCDPISGHTALYWYRQSLGQGLEFLIYFQGNSAPDKSGLPSDRFSAERTGGSVSTLTIQRTQQEDSAVYLCASSSSGRASYEQYFGPGTRLTVT.

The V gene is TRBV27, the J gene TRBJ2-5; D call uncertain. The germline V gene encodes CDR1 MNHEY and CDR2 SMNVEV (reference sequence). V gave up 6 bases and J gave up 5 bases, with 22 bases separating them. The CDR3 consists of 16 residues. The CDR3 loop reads CASSVGPPGYRETQYF. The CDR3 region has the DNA TGTGCCAGCAGCGTAGGCCCCCCAGGATATCGGGAGACCCAGTACTTC.

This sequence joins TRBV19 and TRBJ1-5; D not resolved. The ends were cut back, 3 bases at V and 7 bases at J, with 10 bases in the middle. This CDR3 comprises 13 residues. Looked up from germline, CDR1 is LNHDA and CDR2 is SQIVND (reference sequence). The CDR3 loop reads CASSISGIQPQHF. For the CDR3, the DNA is TGTGCCAGTAGTATTAGCGGTATCCAGCCCCAGCATTTT.

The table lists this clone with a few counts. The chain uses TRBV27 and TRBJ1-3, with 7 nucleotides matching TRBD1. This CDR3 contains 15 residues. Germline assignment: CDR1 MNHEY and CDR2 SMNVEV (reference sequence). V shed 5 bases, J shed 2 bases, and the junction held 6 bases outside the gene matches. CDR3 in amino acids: CASSRQGSPGNTIYF. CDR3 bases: TGTGCCAGCAGTCGACAGGGATCACCTGGAAACACCATATATTTT.

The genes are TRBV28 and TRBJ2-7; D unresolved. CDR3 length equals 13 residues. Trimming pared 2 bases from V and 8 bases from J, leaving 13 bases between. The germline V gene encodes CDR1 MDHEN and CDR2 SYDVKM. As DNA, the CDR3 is TGTGCCAGCAGTTTAAAGAACCCGCGCCAGCAGTACTTC. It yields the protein CASSLKNPRQQYF.

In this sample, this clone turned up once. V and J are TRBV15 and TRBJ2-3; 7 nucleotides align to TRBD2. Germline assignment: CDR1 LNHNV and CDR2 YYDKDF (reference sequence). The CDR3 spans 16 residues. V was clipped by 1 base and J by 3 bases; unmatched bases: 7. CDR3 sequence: CATSRVAGARTDTQYF. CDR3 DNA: TGTGCCACCAGCAGAGTGGCGGGAGCCCGAACAGATACGCAGTATTTT. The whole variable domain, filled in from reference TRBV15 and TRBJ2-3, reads DAMVIQNPRYQVTQFGKPVTLSCSQTLNHNVMYWYQQKSSQAPKLLFHYYDKDFNNEADTPDNFQSRRPNTSFCFLDIRSPGLGDTAMYLCATSRVAGARTDTQYFGPGTRLTVL.

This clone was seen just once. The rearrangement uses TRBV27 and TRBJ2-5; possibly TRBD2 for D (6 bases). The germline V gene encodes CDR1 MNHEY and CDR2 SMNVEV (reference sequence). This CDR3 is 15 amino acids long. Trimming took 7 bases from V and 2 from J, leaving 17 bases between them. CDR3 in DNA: TGTGCCAGCACCCCCCTGGCGGGACCTCAAGAGACCCAGTACTTC. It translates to CASTPLAGPQETQYF.

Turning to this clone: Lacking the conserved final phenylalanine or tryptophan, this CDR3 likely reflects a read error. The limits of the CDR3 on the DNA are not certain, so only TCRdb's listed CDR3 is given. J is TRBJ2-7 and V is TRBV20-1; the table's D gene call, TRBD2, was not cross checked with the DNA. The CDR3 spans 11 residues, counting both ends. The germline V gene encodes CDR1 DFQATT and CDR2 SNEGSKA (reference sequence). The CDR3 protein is CSARDSGTFIL.

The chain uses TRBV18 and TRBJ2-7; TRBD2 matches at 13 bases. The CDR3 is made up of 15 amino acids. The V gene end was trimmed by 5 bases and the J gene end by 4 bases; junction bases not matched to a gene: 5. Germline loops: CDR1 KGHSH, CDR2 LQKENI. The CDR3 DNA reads TGTGCCAGCTCAAAACCGGGACTAGCGGGATACGAGCAGTACTTC. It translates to CASSKPGLAGYEQYF. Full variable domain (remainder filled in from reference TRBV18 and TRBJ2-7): NAGVMQNPRHLVRRRGQEARLRCSPMKGHSHVYWYRQLPEEGLKFMVYLQKENIIDESGMPKERFSAEFPKEGPSILRIQQVVRGDSAAYFCASSKPGLAGYEQYFGPGTRLTVT.

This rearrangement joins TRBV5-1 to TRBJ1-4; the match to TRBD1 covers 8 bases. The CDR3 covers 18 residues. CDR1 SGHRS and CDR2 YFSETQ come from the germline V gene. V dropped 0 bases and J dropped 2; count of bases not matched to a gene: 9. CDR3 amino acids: CASSLGLQGARTNEKLFF. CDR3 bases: TGCGCCAGCAGCTTGGGTCTTCAGGGGGCTAGGACTAATGAAAAACTGTTTTTT.

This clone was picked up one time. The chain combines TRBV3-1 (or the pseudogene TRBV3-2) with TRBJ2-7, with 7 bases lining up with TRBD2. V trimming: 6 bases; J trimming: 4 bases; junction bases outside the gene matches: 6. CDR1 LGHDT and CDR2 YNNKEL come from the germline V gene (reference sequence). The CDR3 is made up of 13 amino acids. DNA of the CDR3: TGTGCCAGCAGGTCGAGAGCGGGATACGAGCAGTACTTC. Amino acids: CASRSRAGYEQYF.

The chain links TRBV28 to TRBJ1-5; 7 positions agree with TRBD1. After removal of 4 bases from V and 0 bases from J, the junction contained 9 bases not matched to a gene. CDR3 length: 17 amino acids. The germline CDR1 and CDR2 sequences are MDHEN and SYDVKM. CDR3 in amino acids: CASSSLGQVYSNQPQHF. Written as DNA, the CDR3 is TGTGCCAGCAGTTCGCTAGGACAGGTCTATAGCAATCAGCCCCAGCATTTT.

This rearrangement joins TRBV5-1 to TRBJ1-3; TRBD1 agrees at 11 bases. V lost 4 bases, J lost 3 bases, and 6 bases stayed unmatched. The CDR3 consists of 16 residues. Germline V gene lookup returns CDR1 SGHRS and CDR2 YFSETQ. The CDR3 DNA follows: TGCGCCAGCAGCGGGGACAGGGGGACTGATGGAAACACCATATATTTT. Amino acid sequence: CASSGDRGTDGNTIYF.

DNA of the CDR3: TGTGCCAGCAGCAAACGGCAGGGGATCTACGAGCAGTACTTC. It specifies CASSKRQGIYEQYF. V is TRBV21-1 and J is TRBJ2-7; the DNA was not used to check the table's D call, TRBD1. TRBV21-1 is classified as a pseudogene. This CDR3 contains 14 residues.

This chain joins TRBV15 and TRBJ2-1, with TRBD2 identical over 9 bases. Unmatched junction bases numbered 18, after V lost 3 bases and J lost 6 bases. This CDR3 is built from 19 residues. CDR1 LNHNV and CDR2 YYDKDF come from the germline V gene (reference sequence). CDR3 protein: CATSSKTIGRGRVVNEQFF. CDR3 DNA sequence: TGTGCCACCAGCAGTAAGACGATTGGGCGCGGGAGGGTCGTCAATGAGCAGTTCTTC.

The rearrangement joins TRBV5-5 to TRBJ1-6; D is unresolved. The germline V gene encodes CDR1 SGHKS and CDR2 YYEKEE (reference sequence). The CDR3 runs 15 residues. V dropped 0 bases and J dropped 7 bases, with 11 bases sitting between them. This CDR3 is CASSLAESKNSPLHF. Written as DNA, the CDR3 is TGTGCCAGCAGCTTGGCGGAGAGCAAAAATTCACCCCTCCACTTT.

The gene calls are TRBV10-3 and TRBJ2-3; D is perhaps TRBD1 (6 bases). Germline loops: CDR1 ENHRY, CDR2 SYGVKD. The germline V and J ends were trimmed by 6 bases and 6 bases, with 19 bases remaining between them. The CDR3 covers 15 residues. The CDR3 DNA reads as TGTGCCATCAGGAAGACGCCGGGACAAGTCGATACGCAGTATTTT. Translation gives CAIRKTPGQVDTQYF.

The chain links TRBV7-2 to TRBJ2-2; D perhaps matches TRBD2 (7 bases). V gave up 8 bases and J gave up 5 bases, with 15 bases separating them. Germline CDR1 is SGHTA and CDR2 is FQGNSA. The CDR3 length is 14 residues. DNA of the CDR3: TGTGCCAGCCGCGGACTAGGGGGAACCGGGGAGCTGTTTTTT. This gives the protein CASRGLGGTGELFF.

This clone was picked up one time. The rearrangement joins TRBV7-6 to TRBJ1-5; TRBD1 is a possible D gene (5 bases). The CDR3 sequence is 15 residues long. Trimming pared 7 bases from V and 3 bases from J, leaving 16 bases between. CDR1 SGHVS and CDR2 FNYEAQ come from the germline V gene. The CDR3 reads CASTKQGIDNQPQHF. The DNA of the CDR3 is TGTGCCAGCACTAAGCAGGGTATCGACAATCAGCCCCAGCATTTT.

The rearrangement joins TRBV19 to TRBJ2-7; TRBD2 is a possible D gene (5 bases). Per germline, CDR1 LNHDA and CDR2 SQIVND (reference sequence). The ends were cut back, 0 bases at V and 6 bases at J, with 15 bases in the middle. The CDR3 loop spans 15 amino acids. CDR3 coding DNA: TGTGCCAGTAGTATAGACGGTAGCGTGGGGTTCGAGCAGTACTTC. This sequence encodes CASSIDGSVGFEQYF.

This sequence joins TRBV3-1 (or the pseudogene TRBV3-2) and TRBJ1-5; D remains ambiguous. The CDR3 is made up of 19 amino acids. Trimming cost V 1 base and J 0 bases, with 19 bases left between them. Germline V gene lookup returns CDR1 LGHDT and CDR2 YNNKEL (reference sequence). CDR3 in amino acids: CASSQGARGYAYSNQPQHF. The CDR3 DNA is TGTGCCAGCAGCCAAGGGGCTAGAGGGTACGCTTATAGCAATCAGCCCCAGCATTTT.

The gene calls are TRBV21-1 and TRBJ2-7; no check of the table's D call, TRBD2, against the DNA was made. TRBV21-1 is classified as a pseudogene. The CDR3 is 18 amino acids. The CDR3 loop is CASSSNRAGAFKPYEQYF. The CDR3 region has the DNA TGTGCCAGCAGTAGCAACCGGGCGGGAGCCTTCAAACCCTACGAGCAGTACTTC.

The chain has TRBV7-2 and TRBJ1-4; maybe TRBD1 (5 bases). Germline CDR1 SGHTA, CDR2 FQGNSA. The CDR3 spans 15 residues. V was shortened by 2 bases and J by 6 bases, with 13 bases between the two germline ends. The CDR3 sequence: CASSLRTSADEKLFF. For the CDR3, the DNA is TGTGCCAGCAGCTTACGGACATCGGCGGATGAAAAACTGTTTTTT.

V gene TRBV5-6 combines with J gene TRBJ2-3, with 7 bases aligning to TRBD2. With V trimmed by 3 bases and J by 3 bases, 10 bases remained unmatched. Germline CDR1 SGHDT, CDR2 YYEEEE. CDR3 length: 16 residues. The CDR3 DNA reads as TGTGCCAGCAGCTACTTGGGGGAGGGAACGACAGATACGCAGTATTTT. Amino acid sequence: CASSYLGEGTTDTQYF.

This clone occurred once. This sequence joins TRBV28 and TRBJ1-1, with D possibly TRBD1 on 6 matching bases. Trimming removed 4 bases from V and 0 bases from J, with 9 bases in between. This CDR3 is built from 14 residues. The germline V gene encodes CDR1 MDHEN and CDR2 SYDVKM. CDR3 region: CASSSGQVNTEAFF. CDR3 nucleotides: TGTGCCAGCAGTTCGGGACAAGTGAACACTGAAGCTTTCTTT.

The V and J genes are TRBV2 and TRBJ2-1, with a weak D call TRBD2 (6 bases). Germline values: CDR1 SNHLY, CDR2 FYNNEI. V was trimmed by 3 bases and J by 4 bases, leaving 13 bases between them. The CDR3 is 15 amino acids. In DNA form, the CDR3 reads TGTGCCAGCAGTGAGGAGCGGGCGATATACAATGAGCAGTTCTTC. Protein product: CASSEERAIYNEQFF.

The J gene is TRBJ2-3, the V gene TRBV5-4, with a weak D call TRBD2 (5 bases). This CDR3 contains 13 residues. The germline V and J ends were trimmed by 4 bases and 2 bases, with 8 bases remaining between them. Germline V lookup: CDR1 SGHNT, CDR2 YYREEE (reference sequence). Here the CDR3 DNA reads TGTGCCAGCAGCCGCGGGCTCACAGATACGCAGTATTTT. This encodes CASSRGLTDTQYF.

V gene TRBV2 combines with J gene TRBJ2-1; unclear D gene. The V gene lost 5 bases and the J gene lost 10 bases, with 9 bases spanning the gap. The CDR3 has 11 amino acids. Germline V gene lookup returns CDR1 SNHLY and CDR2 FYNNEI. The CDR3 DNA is TGTGCCAGCAGTTCTGTATCGGAGCAGTTCTTC. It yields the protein CASSSVSEQFF.

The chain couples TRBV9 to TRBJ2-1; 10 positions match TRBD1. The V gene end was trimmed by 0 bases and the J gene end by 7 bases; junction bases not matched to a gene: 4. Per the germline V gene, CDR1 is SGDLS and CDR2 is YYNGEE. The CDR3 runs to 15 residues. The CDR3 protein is CASSVVTGGMNEQFF. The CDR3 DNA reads TGTGCCAGCAGCGTAGTGACAGGGGGCATGAATGAGCAGTTCTTC.